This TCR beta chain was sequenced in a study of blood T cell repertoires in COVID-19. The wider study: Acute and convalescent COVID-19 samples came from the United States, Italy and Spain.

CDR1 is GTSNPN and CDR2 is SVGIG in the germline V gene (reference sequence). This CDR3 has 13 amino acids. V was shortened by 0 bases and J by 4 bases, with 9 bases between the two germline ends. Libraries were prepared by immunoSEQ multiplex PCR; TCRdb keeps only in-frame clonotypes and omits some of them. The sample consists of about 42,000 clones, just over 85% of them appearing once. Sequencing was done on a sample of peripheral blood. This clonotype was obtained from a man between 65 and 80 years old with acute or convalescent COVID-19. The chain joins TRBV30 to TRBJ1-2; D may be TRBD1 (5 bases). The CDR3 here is CAWSVGGTYGYTF. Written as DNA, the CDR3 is TGTGCCTGGAGTGTTGGGGGGACCTATGGCTACACCTTC.